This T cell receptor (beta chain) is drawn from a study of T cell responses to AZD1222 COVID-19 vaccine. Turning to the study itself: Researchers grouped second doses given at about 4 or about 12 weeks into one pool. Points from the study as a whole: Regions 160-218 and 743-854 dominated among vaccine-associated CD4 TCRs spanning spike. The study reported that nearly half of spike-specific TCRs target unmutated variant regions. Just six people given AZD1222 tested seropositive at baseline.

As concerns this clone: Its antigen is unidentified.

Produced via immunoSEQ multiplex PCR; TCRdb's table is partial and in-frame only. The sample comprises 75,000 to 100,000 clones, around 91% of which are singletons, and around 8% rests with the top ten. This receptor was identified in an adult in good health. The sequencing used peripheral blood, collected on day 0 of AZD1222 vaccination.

Here the CDR3 reads CASSWIGTGSNNEQFF. CDR3 nucleotide sequence: TGTGCCAGCAGTTGGATCGGGACAGGGAGTAACAATGAGCAGTTCTTC. The V and J genes are TRBV27 and TRBJ2-1; 9 bases map to TRBD1. Germline V gives CDR1 MNHEY, CDR2 SMNVEV (reference sequence). CDR3 size: 16 residues. V was clipped by 4 bases and J by 5 bases; unmatched bases: 9.